The rows below give T cell receptor beta chains drawn from one sample of a study of blood T cells in healthy people across ages. Each CDR3 protein is one row after TCRdb ran MiXCR on the 5' RACE reads. The table shows approximately 1.5 million distinct CDR3 sequences, with roughly 32% occurring only once. The sample comprised blood. These receptors were obtained from a woman aged 25-40 years in good health. Each CDR3 is given with its conserved first and last residue. A D gene is named only where the DNA matches it firmly. The size entry is marked missing in some rows and otherwise reads once, few, many or a size class.

V gene	D gene	clone size	J gene	CDR3 DNA	CDR3 protein
TRBV29-1	-	many	TRBJ1-2	TGCAGCGTTGAAGTTTCGGGCAACTATGGCTACACCTTC	CSVEVSGNYGYTF
TRBV20-1	-	-	TRBJ1-2	TGCAGTGCGGTACAGGGAATCCTTGGCTACACCTTC	CSAVQGILGYTF
TRBV7-9	-	few	TRBJ2-1	TGTGCCAGCAGACATAAATATTGGGGGAAGAGCTCCTACAATGAGCAGTTCTTC	CASRHKYWGKSSYNEQFF
TRBV14	-	few	TRBJ2-3	TGTGCCAGCAGCCATTCCATGGGACTTTCAGATACGCAGTATTTT	CASSHSMGLSDTQYF
TRBV6-5	-	-	TRBJ2-1	TGTGCCAGCAGTTACTCAGGGGGGCATCGGTACGGGGGTCGTGATGAGCAGTTCTTC	CASSYSGGHRYGGRDEQFF
TRBV7-3	TRBD2	-	TRBJ2-2	TGTGCCAGCAGCTCGACTAGCGGGGGAAACGGGGAGCTGTTTTTT	CASSSTSGGNGELFF
TRBV6-1	-	-	TRBJ2-7	TGTGCCAGCAGGCTGACAGGACCCTACGAGCAGTACTTC	CASRLTGPYEQYF
TRBV20-1	-	few	TRBJ2-4	TGCAGTGCTAGTCGAGATGTGGGCAAAAACATTCAGTACTTC	CSASRDVGKNIQYF
TRBV20-1	-	-	TRBJ2-7	TGCGGAATTCTTAGCGGCCAATACTCCTACGAGCAGTACTTC	CGILSGQYSYEQYF
TRBV7-2	TRBD2	-	TRBJ2-3	TGTGCCAGCAGCTATACTAGCGGGAGGGTCAAAGTAGTACCAGATACGCAGTATTTT	CASSYTSGRVKVVPDTQYF
TRBV28	-	-	TRBJ2-1	TGTGCCAGCGGACAAATGGTGCCTGCCCCATGTGGGCAGTTCTTC	CASGQMVPAPCGQFF
TRBV4-1	TRBD2	few	TRBJ2-1	TGCGCCAGCCGATTACTAGCGGGGGGAGGGAATGAGCAGTTCTTC	CASRLLAGGGNEQFF
TRBV12-3/TRBV12-4	-	few	TRBJ2-6	TGTGCCAGCAGACCCGGAGGGGGCGTACTGGGGGCCAACGTCCTGACTTTC	CASRPGGGVLGANVLTF
TRBV27	-	-	TRBJ1-5	TGTGCCAGCAGTTTGGGACGGCGGAAGGGTGACAATCAGCCCCAGCATTTT	CASSLGRRKGDNQPQHF
TRBV4-1	-	-	TRBJ1-6	TGCGCCAGCAGCCAAGATGGCCAGGGGAATTCACCCCTCCACTTT	CASSQDGQGNSPLHF
TRBV7-6	-	few	TRBJ2-5	TGTGCCAGCTCCAAACTTTTCGAGACCCAGTACTTC	CASSKLFETQYF
TRBV21-1	-	-	TRBJ2-3	TGTGCCAGCAGCAAAGAAGGAGCGGGACCTGGAGATACCACAGATACGCAGTATTTT	CASSKEGAGPGDTTDTQYF
TRBV3-1	-	-	TRBJ2-5	TGTGCCAGCATGGCGACGGGGAAAAAGACCCAGTACTTC	CASMATGKKTQYF
TRBV9	-	-	TRBJ2-3	TGTGCCAGCAGCGTCAGGGCAGATCTGGCGGATACGCAGTATTTT	CASSVRADLADTQYF
TRBV5-1	-	-	TRBJ2-5	TGCGCCAGCAGCTGGGCAGGGGGGTACCAAGAGACCCAGTACTTC	CASSWAGGYQETQYF
TRBV6-2/TRBV6-3	-	few	TRBJ2-5	TGTGCCAGCAGTCTAGGAAAAAAGTTGTCAGAGACCCAGTACTTC	CASSLGKKLSETQYF
TRBV4-1	-	few	TRBJ1-4	TGCGCCAGCAGCTTACCCGGGGCAACTAATGAAAAACTGTTTTTT	CASSLPGATNEKLFF
TRBV29-1	-	many	TRBJ1-2	TGCAGCGTCGACCCCCGACAGCAATCGGGCTACACCTTC	CSVDPRQQSGYTF
TRBV29-1	-	many	TRBJ2-7	TGCAGCGTTACTATCAGGGAATACAACGAGCAGTACTTC	CSVTIREYNEQYF
TRBV24-1	TRBD1	-	TRBJ2-1	TGTGCCGCCAGTGATTTGACAGGGGATGAGCAGTTCTTC	CAASDLTGDEQFF
TRBV20-1	TRBD1	-	TRBJ1-1	TGCAGTGCTAGAGACCGGGGACAGGTGAACACTGAAGCTTTCTTT	CSARDRGQVNTEAFF
TRBV5-1	-	-	TRBJ1-1	TGCGCCAGCAGCCCCAGACAGCTCATGAACACTGAAGCTTTCTTT	CASSPRQLMNTEAFF
TRBV7-2	TRBD2	many	TRBJ2-1	TGTGCCAGCAGCGGTCGGACTAGCGGGGGAGAAACCTACAATGAGCAGTTCTTC	CASSGRTSGGETYNEQFF
TRBV6-1	-	-	TRBJ2-7	TGTGCCAGCTCCCCGACGGGGCGGGACTCCTACGAGCAGTACTTC	CASSPTGRDSYEQYF
TRBV6-1	-	-	TRBJ2-1	TGTGCCAGCAGTGAAGTGTCTGGGACACATGAGCAGTTCTTC	CASSEVSGTHEQFF
TRBV19	TRBD2	few	TRBJ2-5	TGTGCCAGTAGTAACCCTCGGGGGGTGCCCCTACAAGAGACCCAGTACTTC	CASSNPRGVPLQETQYF
TRBV20-1	-	-	TRBJ1-1	TGCAGTGCTACGCAGGGAGGGAACACTGAAGCTTTCTTT	CSATQGGNTEAFF
TRBV4-1	TRBD2	-	TRBJ2-7	TGCGCCAGCAGCCAACCATTCCTAGCGGGAGCCAGATACGAGCAGTACTTC	CASSQPFLAGARYEQYF
TRBV20-1	TRBD1	-	TRBJ2-7	TGCAGTGCTCTACAGGGGCTGAGCTCCTACGAGCAGTACTTC	CSALQGLSSYEQYF
TRBV20-1	-	-	TRBJ2-3	TGCAGTGCTATTACCCCCGGGGGAGACACGCAGTATTTT	CSAITPGGDTQYF
TRBV10-3	TRBD2	many	TRBJ2-5	TGTGCCATCAGTCCTAGCGGGACCCAAGAGACCCAGTACTTC	CAISPSGTQETQYF
TRBV5-5	-	-	TRBJ2-7	TGTGCCAGCAGCTTGGCGGAGGGCTCCCCCTACGAGCAGTACTTC	CASSLAEGSPYEQYF
TRBV20-1	-	-	TRBJ2-5	TGCAGTGCTAGAGTAGGACTTTACGAAGAGACCCAGTACTTC	CSARVGLYEETQYF
TRBV20-1	TRBD2	few	TRBJ2-3	TGCAGTGCTAGTGGACTAGCGGGAGGGAGGGATACGCAGTATTTT	CSASGLAGGRDTQYF
TRBV29-1	-	few	TRBJ1-1	TGCAGCGTTGAACCTGGGCTCGGGATGAACACTGAAGCTTTCTTT	CSVEPGLGMNTEAFF
TRBV14	-	-	TRBJ2-1	TGTGCCAGCAGCCAAGACGAGAGCTACAATGAGCAGTTCTTC	CASSQDESYNEQFF
TRBV28	TRBD1	few	TRBJ1-2	TGTGCCAGCAGTTCTGGACAGGTTACCAACTATGGCTACACCTTC	CASSSGQVTNYGYTF
TRBV20-1	TRBD1	few	TRBJ1-6	TGCAGTGCTGGCAAGGACTGGGACAGCTCAAATTCACCCCTCCACTTT	CSAGKDWDSSNSPLHF
TRBV15	TRBD2	-	TRBJ2-1	TGTGTCACCAGCAGACTCTCCCCGGGGGGGGACAATGAGCAGTTCTTC	CVTSRLSPGGDNEQFF
TRBV9	TRBD2	-	TRBJ2-5	TGTGCCAGCAGCTTCCGGACCAGCGGGGGGCAAGAGACCCAGTACTTC	CASSFRTSGGQETQYF
TRBV5-5	-	-	TRBJ2-3	TGTGCCAGCAGCCCGATGATGGGGTTCGGCACAGATACGCAGTATTTT	CASSPMMGFGTDTQYF
TRBV4-1	-	few	TRBJ2-3	TGCGCCAGCAGCCAAGAAGGGCCAGATACGCAGTATTTT	CASSQEGPDTQYF
TRBV4-2	-	few	TRBJ2-1	TGTGCCAGCAGCCAAGGGATGTACAATGAGCAGTTCTTC	CASSQGMYNEQFF
TRBV14	-	-	TRBJ2-2	TGTGCCAGCAGCCAAGTTGGAGCCGGCGGGGAGCTGTTTTTT	CASSQVGAGGELFF
TRBV20-1	-	-	TRBJ2-7	TGCAGTGCTAGTCCAGGGGCAAACTACGAGCAGTACTTC	CSASPGANYEQYF